These 13 T cell receptor beta chains were all obtained from the same sample, sequenced in a study of long-term antiretroviral therapy in people with HIV. They ran version v3.0 of the immunoSEQ assay at survey level. Assay used: immunoSEQ multiplex PCR; TCRdb lists only in-frame clones, some missing. Among about 17,000 clones listed, 90% to 95% were seen once. Here the sequenced sample was unsorted PBMCs, taken 0.3 years after starting antiretroviral therapy. The receptors were gathered from a man aged 55-75 years with HIV.

The V call is TRBV19, the J call TRBJ1-5; TRBD1 might be the D (6 bases). The V gene's germline CDR1 is LNHDA and CDR2 SQIVND (reference sequence). V was trimmed by 10 bases and J by 1 base, leaving 14 bases between them. CDR3 length equals 14 residues. The CDR3 DNA sequence: TGTGCCACCGGACAGACGAGGAGCAATCAGCCCCAGCATTTT. Translating it yields CATGQTRSNQPQHF.

J is TRBJ2-4 and V is TRBV28, with a possible D match to TRBD1 (5 bases). Germline loops: CDR1 MDHEN, CDR2 SYDVKM. The CDR3 is 15 amino acids. Trimming pared 4 bases from V and 0 bases from J, leaving 10 bases between. CDR3 in amino acids: CASSSTDLAKNIQYF. The CDR3 nucleotides are TGTGCCAGCAGTTCGACAGATCTAGCCAAAAACATTCAGTACTTC.

The V gene is TRBV7-2, the J gene TRBJ1-4; D is undetermined. The V gene lost 0 bases and the J gene lost 8 bases, with 13 bases spanning the gap. The CDR3 is 15 residues long. CDR1 and CDR2 from the germline V gene are SGHTA and FQGNSA. The CDR3 reads CASSLAAGFGEKLFF. The CDR3 nucleotides read TGTGCCAGCAGCTTAGCAGCAGGTTTTGGCGAAAAACTGTTTTTT.

This clone appeared once. The junction departs from the called germline gene at one end, perhaps through a read error. This sequence joins TRBV5-3 and TRBJ2-7, with 9 bases identical to TRBD1. TRBV5-3 is an ORF for which the function is uncertain. The CDR3 covers 15 residues. The CDR3 reads CASSLVGDRADEQYF. CDR3 sequence (DNA): TGTGCCAGCAGCTTGGTTGGGGACAGGGCCGACGAGCAGTACTTC.

The chain joins TRBV5-1 to TRBJ2-2, with a weak D call TRBD1 (5 bases). Trimming removed 4 bases at V and 7 bases at J, with 17 bases between. The CDR3 totals 15 residues. Looked up from germline, CDR1 is SGHRS and CDR2 is YFSETQ. CDR3 protein: CASSAPFQGSGELFF. In nucleotides, the CDR3 is TGCGCCAGCAGCGCACCTTTCCAGGGCAGCGGGGAGCTGTTTTTT.

The rearrangement uses TRBV10-1 and TRBJ2-7; the D call may be TRBD1 or TRBD2 (5 bases each). In germline, CDR1 is WNHNN, CDR2 SYGVQD (reference sequence). Trimming left V 0 bases short and J 2 bases short, with 14 bases between. The CDR3 is 16 amino acids. This CDR3 is CASSESKSGRAYEQYF. The CDR3 DNA follows: TGCGCCAGCAGTGAGTCGAAATCGGGGCGAGCCTACGAGCAGTACTTC.

The chain is built from TRBV4-3 and TRBJ2-3; no firm D call. The ends were cut back, 0 bases at V and 1 base at J, with 11 bases in the middle. The CDR3 has 16 amino acids. The germline gives CDR1 LGHNA, CDR2 YSLEER. Here the CDR3 reads CASSQDLTIGTDTQYF. CDR3 sequence (DNA): TGCGCCAGCAGCCAAGATCTAACGATAGGCACAGATACGCAGTATTTT.

This chain connects TRBV5-1 to TRBJ2-7, with a possible D match to TRBD1 (7 bases). Germline CDR1 is SGHRS and CDR2 is YFSETQ. This CDR3 region has 14 residues. V lost 5 bases, J lost 3 bases, and 15 bases lay in between. The CDR3 region is CASREGQQFYEQYF. The CDR3 nucleotides read TGCGCCAGCAGGGAGGGACAGCAGTTCTACGAGCAGTACTTC.

V usage is TRBV18 and J usage is TRBJ2-7; D might be TRBD1 or TRBD2, each matching 5 bases. Per the germline V gene, CDR1 is KGHSH and CDR2 is LQKENI. The CDR3 runs to 15 residues. Deletions cut 2 bases from V and 5 bases from J, with 16 bases between. CDR3 nucleotide sequence: TGTGCCAGCTCACCATCTGGGACGGCTAGCCACGAGCAGTACTTC. As protein: CASSPSGTASHEQYF. The whole variable domain, remainder taken from reference TRBV18 and TRBJ2-7, is NAGVMQNPRHLVRRRGQEARLRCSPMKGHSHVYWYRQLPEEGLKFMVYLQKENIIDESGMPKERFSAEFPKEGPSILRIQQVVRGDSAAYFCASSPSGTASHEQYFGPGTRLTVT.

In the case of this clone: The junction does not match germline at one end; this may be a read error. Additional DNA sequences in this sample encode the identical CDR3. The rearrangement links TRBV5-1 to TRBJ1-2; D is unclear. Germline lookup yields CDR1 SGHRS and CDR2 YFSETQ. The CDR3 runs 12 residues. This CDR3 is CASKLWGYGYTF. The DNA of the CDR3 is TGCGCTAGCAAGCTATGGGGCTATGGCTACACCTTC. The complete variable domain, with remaining parts taken from reference TRBV5-1 and TRBJ1-2, reads KAGVTQTPRYLIKTRGQQVTLSCSPISGHRSVSWYQQTPGQGLQFLFEYFSETQRNKGNFPGRFSGRQFSNSRSEMNVSTLELGDSALYLCASKLWGYGYTFGSGTRLTVV.

The V call is TRBV5-1, the J call TRBJ2-2; 9 positions agree with TRBD1. The CDR3 is 16 residues long. Germline CDR1 and CDR2: SGHRS and YFSETQ. V dropped 4 bases and J dropped 6; count of bases not matched to a gene: 10. This chain's CDR3 is CASSLLAGQGAGELFF. As DNA, the CDR3 is TGCGCCAGCAGCCTCCTGGCGGGACAGGGTGCCGGGGAGCTGTTTTTT.

The V and J genes are TRBV5-1 and TRBJ1-1; a weak D match, TRBD1 (6 bases). CDR1 SGHRS and CDR2 YFSETQ come from the germline V gene. This CDR3 is built from 17 residues. Trimming cost V 2 bases and J 0 bases, with 17 bases left between them. The CDR3 nucleotides read TGCGCCAGCAGCTTCTACCTCTTAGGGGGTATGAACACTGAAGCTTTCTTT. It specifies CASSFYLLGGMNTEAFF. The full variable domain, its missing parts supplied by reference TRBV5-1 and TRBJ1-1, is KAGVTQTPRYLIKTRGQQVTLSCSPISGHRSVSWYQQTPGQGLQFLFEYFSETQRNKGNFPGRFSGRQFSNSRSEMNVSTLELGDSALYLCASSFYLLGGMNTEAFFGQGTRLTVV.

In its sample, this clone was seen once. The chain joins TRBV7-6 to TRBJ1-2, with 9 bases identical to TRBD1. The CDR3 sequence is 16 residues long. The trim removed 1 base at V and 8 bases at J, leaving 11 bases unmatched. Germline CDR1 is SGHVS and CDR2 is FNYEAQ. The chain's CDR3 is CASSLGWTGENDGYTF. CDR3 DNA: TGTGCCAGCAGCTTAGGTTGGACAGGGGAGAACGACGGCTACACCTTC. Complete variable domain (other parts from reference TRBV7-6 and TRBJ1-2): GAGVSQSPRYKVTKRGQDVALRCDPISGHVSLYWYRQALGQGPEFLTYFNYEAQQDKSGLPNDRFSAERPEGSISTLTIQRTEQRDSAMYRCASSLGWTGENDGYTFGSGTRLTVV.